Detailed here is one T cell receptor (beta chain). Its antigen is currently not known. Base quality data are lacking; no much larger clone is found one base away. Reading from cysteine to phenylalanine, the CDR3 counts 18 amino acids. CDR3 DNA is the only sequence kept; it has 54 bases, read in frame from the first base. The V and J ends are trimmed by 5 bases and 0 bases, leaving 17 bases between them. Per the germline V gene (reference sequence), MNHNY is the CDR1 and SVGAGI is the CDR2. The CDR3 regions of human TCRbeta chains were analyzed by immunosequencing. The study's own analysis went as follows. Repertoire TCRs were matched against a reference library of SARS-CoV-2-specific TCRs generated with the MIRA antigen-specificity platform. Breadth was defined as the fraction of unique TCRs that were SARS-CoV-2-associated. Depth was defined as the fraction of total T cells that were SARS-CoV-2-associated. Using the MIRA data, each spike-specific TCR was mapped to the spike region that the TCR reacts to and placed in a CD4 or CD8 class. Log10-transformed breadth and depth values were compared by one-way ANOVA with Sidak's multiple comparisons tests. TCRdb retrieved this table from immuneACCESS and kept in-frame rearrangements only. Not all clones are present; in checked studies, unresolved V genes account for under half, and no reason is known for the remainder. That table is the source of V, J and clone size, and D and trimming were worked out from the DNA. In this sample the table shows 130,000 or so clones, roughly 85% of which occur a single time. Jointly, the top ten make up under 8% of the sample.

This entry comes from a study of T cell responses to AZD1222 COVID-19 vaccine listed by TCRdb under 2021. For the study in its entirety: TCR sequencing covered about 230 trial participants: 207 given two doses of AZD1222 and about 26 given two doses of MenACWY control vaccine. Trial participants were enrolled by age into subgroups of 18-55, 56-69 and 70-plus years, and around 150, 28 and 57 TCR-sequenced participants, respectively, were included in these subgroups.

Study-wide conclusions, independent of this receptor: Most participants were white British and females outnumbered males, and the authors suggested that clonal diversity may have been underestimated. Conclusions about previously exposed vaccinees are limited because only six or seven AZD1222 recipients were SARS-CoV-2 seropositive at baseline. Nearly half of unique spike-specific TCRs reportedly recognized epitopes outside regions mutated in the B.1.351 and B.1.1.7 variants. Because no day 14 peak-response samples were available, the repertoires could be characterized only after the peak T cell response. In the small 56-69-year group, the increase in depth fell short of significance, most likely because of low power. CD4 TCRs associated with the vaccine covered the entire spike protein, and the dominant responses were in regions 160-218 and 743-854. After two AZD1222 doses, both the breadth and the depth of spike-specific TCRs were significantly higher than at day 0 and than in MenACWY recipients.

The meaning of the sample's time point label: about 28 days (+/-7) after the second vaccine dose. The sample's treatment or condition, from its label and the paper: meningococcal conjugate vaccine given as trial control. Samples from vaccinated people were obtained from the UK trials COV001 and COV002, which included a single-blind randomized controlled phase 2/3 trial of AZD1222 (ChAdOx1 nCoV-19) in healthy adults. For TCRbeta chain sequencing, PBMC samples were collected from trial participants at day 0 and at day 28 after the second dose. The receptor was derived from an adult who received the MenACWY meningococcal vaccine as a control. Specimen: peripheral blood, collected 28 days after the second dose of the MenACWY control vaccine. This chain is built from TRBV6-6 and TRBJ2-6; TRBD1 is possibly the D segment (6 matching bases). The encoded CDR3 is CASSPGTSLDSGANVLTF. The bases read TGTGCCAGCAGTCCCGGGACATCGCTTGACTCTGGGGCCAACGTCCTGACTTTC.